The sequence of this TCR beta chain was determined in a study of PD-1 blockade in classical Hodgkin lymphoma. Study conclusions and caveats: Reports indicated that newly diagnosed patients had lower baseline TCR diversity than healthy donors did.

TCRdb keeps only in-frame clones here, not all; method: immunoSEQ multiplex PCR. This table holds around 21,000 clones, more than 75% found once. This CDR3 is 19 amino acids long. Germline assignment: CDR1 MDHEN and CDR2 SYDVKM. With 3 bases clipped from V and 0 bases from J, the junction kept 12 bases outside the gene matches. Time point of the sample: cycle 4 day 1 (C4D1), after less than 7 weeks of nivolumab. Relapse after autologous stem cell transplantation occurred in every patient, and brentuximab vedotin exposure varied. A note on this clone: Its antigen is still unknown.

The V and J genes are TRBV28 and TRBJ1-5; 9 bases are a match to TRBD1. This clonotype originated in a human donor with classical Hodgkin lymphoma. The material was peripheral blood mononuclear cells (PBMCs), obtained before the fourth cycle of nivolumab. CDR3 region: CASSFPGQGFIYSNQPQHF. DNA of the CDR3: TGTGCCAGCAGTTTTCCGGGACAGGGATTTATTTATAGCAATCAGCCCCAGCATTTT. Full variable domain (remainder filled in from reference TRBV28 and TRBJ1-5): DVKVTQSSRYLVKRTGEKVFLECVQDMDHENMFWYRQDPGLGLRLIYFSYDVKMKEKGDIPEGYSVSREKKERFSLILESASTNQTSMYLCASSFPGQGFIYSNQPQHFGDGTRLSIL.